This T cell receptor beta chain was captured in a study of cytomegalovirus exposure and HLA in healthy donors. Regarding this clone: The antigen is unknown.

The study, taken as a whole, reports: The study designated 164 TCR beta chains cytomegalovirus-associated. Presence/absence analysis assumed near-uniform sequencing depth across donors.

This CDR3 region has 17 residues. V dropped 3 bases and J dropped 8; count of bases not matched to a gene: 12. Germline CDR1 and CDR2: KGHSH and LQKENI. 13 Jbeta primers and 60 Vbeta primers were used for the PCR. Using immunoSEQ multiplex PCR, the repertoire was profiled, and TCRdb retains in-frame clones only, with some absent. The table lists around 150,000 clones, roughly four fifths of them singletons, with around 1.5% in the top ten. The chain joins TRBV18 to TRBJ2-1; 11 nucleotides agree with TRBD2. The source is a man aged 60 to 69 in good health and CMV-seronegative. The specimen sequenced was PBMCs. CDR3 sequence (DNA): TGTGCCAGCTCACCCTCACTAGCGGGGGCCCCCAGGGATGAGCAGTTCTTC. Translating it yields CASSPSLAGAPRDEQFF.